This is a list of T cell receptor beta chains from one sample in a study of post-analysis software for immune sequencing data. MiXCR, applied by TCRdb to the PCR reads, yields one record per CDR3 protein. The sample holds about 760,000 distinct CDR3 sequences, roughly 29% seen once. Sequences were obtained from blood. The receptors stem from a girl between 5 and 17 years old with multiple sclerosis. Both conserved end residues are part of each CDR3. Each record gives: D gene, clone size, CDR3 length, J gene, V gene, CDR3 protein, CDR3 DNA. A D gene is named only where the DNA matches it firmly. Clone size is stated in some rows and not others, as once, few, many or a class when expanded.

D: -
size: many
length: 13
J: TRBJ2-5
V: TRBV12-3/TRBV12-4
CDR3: CASSFGLQETQYF
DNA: TGTGCCAGCAGTTTCGGACTCCAAGAGACCCAGTACTTC

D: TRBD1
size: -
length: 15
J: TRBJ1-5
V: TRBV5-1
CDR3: CASSQGTADNQPQHF
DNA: TGCGCCAGCAGCCAAGGGACAGCAGACAATCAGCCCCAGCATTTT

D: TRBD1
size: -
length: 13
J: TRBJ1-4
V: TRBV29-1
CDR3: CSGGTGFNEKLFF
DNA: TGCAGCGGGGGGACAGGGTTCAATGAAAAACTGTTTTTT

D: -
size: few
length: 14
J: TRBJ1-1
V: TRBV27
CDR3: CASSPRGGAAEAFF
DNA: TGTGCCAGCAGTCCCCGGGGAGGGGCGGCTGAAGCTTTCTTT

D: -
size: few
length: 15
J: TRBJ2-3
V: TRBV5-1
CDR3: CASSFPGGGTDTQYF
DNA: TGCGCCAGCAGCTTTCCGGGCGGGGGCACAGATACGCAGTATTTT

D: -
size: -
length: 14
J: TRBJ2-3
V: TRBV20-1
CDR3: CSAPPPVGADTQYF
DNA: TGCAGTGCTCCCCCCCCTGTCGGCGCAGATACGCAGTATTTT

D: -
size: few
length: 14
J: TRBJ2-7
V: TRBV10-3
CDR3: CAIRASGEAREQYF
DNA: TGTGCCATCAGAGCCTCAGGGGAGGCCCGCGAGCAGTACTTC

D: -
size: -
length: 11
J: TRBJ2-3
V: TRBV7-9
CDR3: CASGIADTQYF
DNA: TGTGCCAGCGGCATTGCCGATACGCAGTATTTT

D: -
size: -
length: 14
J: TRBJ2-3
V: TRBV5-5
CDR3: CASSFPLATDTQYF
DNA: TGTGCCAGCAGCTTCCCTCTAGCGACAGATACGCAGTATTTT

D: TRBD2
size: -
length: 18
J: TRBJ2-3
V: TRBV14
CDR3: CASSRWLAGGPLPDTQYF
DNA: TGTGCCAGCAGCCGTTGGCTAGCGGGAGGGCCTCTCCCAGATACGCAGTATTTT

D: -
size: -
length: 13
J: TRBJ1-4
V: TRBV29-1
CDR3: CSVARRLNEKLFF
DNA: TGCAGCGTTGCACGACGCCTAAATGAAAAACTGTTTTTT

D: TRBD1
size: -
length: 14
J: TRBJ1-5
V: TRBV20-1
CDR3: CSATWTGENQPQHF
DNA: TGCAGTGCCACATGGACAGGGGAAAATCAGCCCCAGCATTTT

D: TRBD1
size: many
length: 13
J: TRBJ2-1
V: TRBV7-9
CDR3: CASSFGTGNEQFF
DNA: TGTGCCAGCAGCTTCGGGACAGGTAATGAGCAGTTCTTC

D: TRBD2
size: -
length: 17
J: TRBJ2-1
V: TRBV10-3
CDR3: CTISESIRGGSYNEQFF
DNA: TGTACCATCAGTGAGTCGATTCGGGGGGGCTCCTACAATGAGCAGTTCTTC

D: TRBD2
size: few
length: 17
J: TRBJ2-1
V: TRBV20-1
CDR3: CSASKIGGLAGSNEQFF
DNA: TGCAGTGCCAGTAAAATTGGAGGGCTAGCGGGGAGCAATGAGCAGTTCTTC

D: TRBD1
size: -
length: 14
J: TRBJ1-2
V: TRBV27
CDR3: CASSLTGTVYGYTF
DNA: TGTGCCAGCAGTCTAACCGGGACAGTCTATGGCTACACCTTC

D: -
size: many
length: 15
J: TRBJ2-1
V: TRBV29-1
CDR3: CSVVGASDSYNEQFF
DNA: TGCAGCGTGGTCGGGGCTAGCGATTCCTACAATGAGCAGTTCTTC

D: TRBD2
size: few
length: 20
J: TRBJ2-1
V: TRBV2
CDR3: CASSGGGWTSGGLSYNEQFF
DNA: TGTGCCAGCAGCGGGGGCGGGTGGACTAGCGGGGGGCTCTCCTACAATGAGCAGTTCTTC

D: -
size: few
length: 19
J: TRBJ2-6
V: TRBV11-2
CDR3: CASSFRGGRTASGANVLTF
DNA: TGTGCCAGCAGCTTTCGTGGGGGCAGAACCGCCTCTGGGGCCAACGTCCTGACTTTC

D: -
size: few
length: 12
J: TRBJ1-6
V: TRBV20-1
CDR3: CSVGQRNSPLHF
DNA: TGCAGTGTAGGACAGAGGAATTCACCCCTCCACTTT

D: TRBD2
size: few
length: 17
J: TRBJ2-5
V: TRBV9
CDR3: CASSEGGLAGGQETQYF
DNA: TGTGCCAGCAGCGAGGGAGGACTAGCGGGAGGGCAGGAGACCCAGTACTTC